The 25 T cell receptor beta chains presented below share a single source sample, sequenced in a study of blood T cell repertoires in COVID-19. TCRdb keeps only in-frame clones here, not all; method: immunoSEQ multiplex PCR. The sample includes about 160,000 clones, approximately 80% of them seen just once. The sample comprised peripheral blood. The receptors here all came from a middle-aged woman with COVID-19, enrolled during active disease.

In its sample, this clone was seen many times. The CDR3: CASRWGQGTLAFF. Here the CDR3 DNA reads TGCGCCAGCCGATGGGGACAGGGGACACTGGCTTTCTTT. V usage is TRBV5-1 and J usage is TRBJ1-1; the match to TRBD1 covers 10 bases. The CDR3 runs to 13 residues. V lost 7 bases and J lost 11; bases outside the gene matches: 11. Looked up from germline, CDR1 is SGHRS and CDR2 is YFSETQ.

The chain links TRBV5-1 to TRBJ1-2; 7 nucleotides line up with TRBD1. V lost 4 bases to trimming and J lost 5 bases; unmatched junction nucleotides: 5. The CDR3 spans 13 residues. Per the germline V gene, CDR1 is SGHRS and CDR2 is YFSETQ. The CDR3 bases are TGCGCCAGCAGCGCCTCGACAGGGTATGGCTACACCTTC. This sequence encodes CASSASTGYGYTF. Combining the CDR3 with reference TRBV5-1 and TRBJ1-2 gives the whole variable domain KAGVTQTPRYLIKTRGQQVTLSCSPISGHRSVSWYQQTPGQGLQFLFEYFSETQRNKGNFPGRFSGRQFSNSRSEMNVSTLELGDSALYLCASSASTGYGYTFGSGTRLTVV.

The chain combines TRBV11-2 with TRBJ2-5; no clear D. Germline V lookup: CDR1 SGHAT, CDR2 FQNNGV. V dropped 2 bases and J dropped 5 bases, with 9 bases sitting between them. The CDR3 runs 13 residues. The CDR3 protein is CASSLNYLETQYF. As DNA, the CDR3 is TGTGCCAGCAGCTTAAATTATTTGGAGACCCAGTACTTC.

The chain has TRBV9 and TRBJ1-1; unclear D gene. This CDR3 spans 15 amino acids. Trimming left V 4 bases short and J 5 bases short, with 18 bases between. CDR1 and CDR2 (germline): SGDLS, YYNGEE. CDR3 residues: CASSPLEGMGTEAFF. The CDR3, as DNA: TGTGCCAGCAGCCCTCTTGAGGGAATGGGAACTGAAGCTTTCTTT.

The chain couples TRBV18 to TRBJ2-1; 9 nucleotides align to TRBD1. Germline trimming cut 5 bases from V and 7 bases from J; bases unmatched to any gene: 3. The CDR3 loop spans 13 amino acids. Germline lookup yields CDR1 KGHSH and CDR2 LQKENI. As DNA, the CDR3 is TGTGCCAGCTCATCCGGGACAGGGAATGAGCAGTTCTTC. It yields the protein CASSSGTGNEQFF.

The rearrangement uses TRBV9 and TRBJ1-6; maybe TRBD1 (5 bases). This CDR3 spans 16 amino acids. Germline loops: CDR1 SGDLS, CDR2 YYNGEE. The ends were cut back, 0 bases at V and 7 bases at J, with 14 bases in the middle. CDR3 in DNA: TGTGCCAGCAGCGTAGAGCAGGGAGGGGAAAATTCACCCCTCCACTTT. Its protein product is CASSVEQGGENSPLHF.

The CDR3 reads CASTVAGRGGYTF. As DNA, the CDR3 is TGTGCCAGCACCGTGGCGGGGAGAGGTGGCTACACCTTC. This chain connects TRBV6-5 to TRBJ1-2, with D hard to call. Between the trimmed V and J ends, which lost 7 bases and 7 bases, there was a span of 16 bases. The CDR3 is made up of 13 amino acids. Germline V gene lookup returns CDR1 MNHEY and CDR2 SVGAGI.

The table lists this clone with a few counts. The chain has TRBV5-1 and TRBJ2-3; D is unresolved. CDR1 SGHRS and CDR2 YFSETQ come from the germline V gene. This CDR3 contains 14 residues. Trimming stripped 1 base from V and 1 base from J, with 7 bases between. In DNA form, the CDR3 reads TGCGCCAGCAGCTTGAGCGCAGGCACAGATACGCAGTATTTT. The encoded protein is CASSLSAGTDTQYF.

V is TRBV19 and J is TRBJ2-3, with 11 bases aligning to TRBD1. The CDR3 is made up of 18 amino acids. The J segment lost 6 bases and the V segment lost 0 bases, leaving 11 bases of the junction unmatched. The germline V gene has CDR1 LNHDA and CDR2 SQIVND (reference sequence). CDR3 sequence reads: CASSIDRGTGGSDDTQYF. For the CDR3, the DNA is TGTGCCAGTAGTATAGATCGGGGGACAGGGGGTTCAGACGATACGCAGTATTTT. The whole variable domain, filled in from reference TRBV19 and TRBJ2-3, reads DGGITQSPKYLFRKEGQNVTLSCEQNLNHDAMYWYRQDPGQGLRLIYYSQIVNDFQKGDIAEGYSVSREKKESFPLTVTSAQKNPTAFYLCASSIDRGTGGSDDTQYFGPGTRLTVL.

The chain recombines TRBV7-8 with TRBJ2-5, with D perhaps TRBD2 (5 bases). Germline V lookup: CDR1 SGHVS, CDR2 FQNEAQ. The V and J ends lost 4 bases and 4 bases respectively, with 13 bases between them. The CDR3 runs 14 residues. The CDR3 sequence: CASSSLPRGETQYF. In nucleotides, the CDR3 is TGTGCCAGCAGCTCTCTTCCCCGGGGAGAGACCCAGTACTTC.

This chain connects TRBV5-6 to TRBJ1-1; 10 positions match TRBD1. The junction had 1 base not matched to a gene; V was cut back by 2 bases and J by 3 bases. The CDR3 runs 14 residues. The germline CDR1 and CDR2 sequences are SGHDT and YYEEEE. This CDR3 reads CASSFGTGDTEAFF. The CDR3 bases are TGTGCCAGCAGCTTTGGGACAGGGGACACTGAAGCTTTCTTT.

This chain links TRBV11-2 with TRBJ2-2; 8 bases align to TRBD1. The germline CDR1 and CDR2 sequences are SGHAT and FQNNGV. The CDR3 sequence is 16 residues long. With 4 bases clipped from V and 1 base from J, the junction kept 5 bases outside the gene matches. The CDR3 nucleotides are TGTGCCAGCAGCTACGGACAGGGTGTGAACACCGGGGAGCTGTTTTTT. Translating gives CASSYGQGVNTGELFF.

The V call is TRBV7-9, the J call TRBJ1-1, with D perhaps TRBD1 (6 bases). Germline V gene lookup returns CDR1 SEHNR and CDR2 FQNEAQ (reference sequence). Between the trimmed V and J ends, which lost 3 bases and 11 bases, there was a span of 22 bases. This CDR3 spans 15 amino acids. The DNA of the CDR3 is TGTGCCAGCAGCTTCACGACAGGCACCCAAAATGAGGCTTTCTTT. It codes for CASSFTTGTQNEAFF.

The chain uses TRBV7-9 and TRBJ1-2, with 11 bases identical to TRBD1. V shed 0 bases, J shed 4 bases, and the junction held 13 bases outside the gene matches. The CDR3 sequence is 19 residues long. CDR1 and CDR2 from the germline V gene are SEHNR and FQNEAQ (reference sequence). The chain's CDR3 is CASSLALAGTGGTPYGYTF. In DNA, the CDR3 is TGTGCCAGCAGCTTAGCGCTCGCTGGGACAGGGGGGACCCCCTATGGCTACACCTTC.

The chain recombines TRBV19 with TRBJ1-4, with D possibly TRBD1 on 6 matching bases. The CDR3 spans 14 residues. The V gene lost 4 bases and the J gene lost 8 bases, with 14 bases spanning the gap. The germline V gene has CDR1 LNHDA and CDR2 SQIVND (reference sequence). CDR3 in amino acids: CASSTGQLSEKLFF. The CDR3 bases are TGTGCCAGTAGTACCGGACAGCTGAGCGAAAAACTGTTTTTT.

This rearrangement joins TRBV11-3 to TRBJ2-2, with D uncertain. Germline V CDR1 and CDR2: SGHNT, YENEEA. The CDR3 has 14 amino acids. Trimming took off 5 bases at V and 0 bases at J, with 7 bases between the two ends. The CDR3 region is CASSRGPNTGELFF. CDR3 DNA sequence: TGTGCCAGCAGCCGTGGCCCGAACACCGGGGAGCTGTTTTTT.

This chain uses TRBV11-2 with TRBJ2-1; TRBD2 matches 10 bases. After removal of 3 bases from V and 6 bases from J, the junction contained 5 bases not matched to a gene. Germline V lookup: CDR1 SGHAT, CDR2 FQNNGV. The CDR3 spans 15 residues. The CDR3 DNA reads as TGTGCCAGCAGCTTTCTAAGCGGGAGGGGCAATGAGCAGTTCTTC. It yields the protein CASSFLSGRGNEQFF.

In DNA, the CDR3 is TGTGCCAGCAGCCCTAGGACTAGCGGGAATCGGGACGAGCAGTACTTC. Its translation is CASSPRTSGNRDEQYF. The chain is built from TRBV7-8 and TRBJ2-7, with 12 nucleotides matching TRBD2. Per the germline V gene, CDR1 is SGHVS and CDR2 is FQNEAQ. This CDR3 has 16 residues. V lost 5 bases and J lost 5; bases outside the gene matches: 10.

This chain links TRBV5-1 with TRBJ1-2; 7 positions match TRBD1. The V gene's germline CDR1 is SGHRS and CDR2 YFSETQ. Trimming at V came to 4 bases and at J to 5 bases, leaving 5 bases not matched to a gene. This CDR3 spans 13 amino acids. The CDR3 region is CASSPGTVYGYTF. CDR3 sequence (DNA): TGCGCCAGCAGCCCGGGGACAGTTTATGGCTACACCTTC.

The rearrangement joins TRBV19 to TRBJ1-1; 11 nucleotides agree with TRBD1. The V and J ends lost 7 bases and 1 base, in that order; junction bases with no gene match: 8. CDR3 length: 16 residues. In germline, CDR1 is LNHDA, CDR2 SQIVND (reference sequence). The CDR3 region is CASTRTGGRRNTEAFF. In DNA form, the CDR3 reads TGTGCCAGTACCCGGACAGGGGGCCGGAGGAACACTGAAGCTTTCTTT.

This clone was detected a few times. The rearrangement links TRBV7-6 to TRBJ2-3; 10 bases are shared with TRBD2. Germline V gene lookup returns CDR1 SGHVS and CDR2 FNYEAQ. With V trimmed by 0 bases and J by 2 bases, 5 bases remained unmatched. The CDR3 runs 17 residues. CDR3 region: CASSLASSGGSTDTQYF. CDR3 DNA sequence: TGTGCCAGCAGCTTAGCGAGTAGCGGGGGGTCCACAGATACGCAGTATTTT.

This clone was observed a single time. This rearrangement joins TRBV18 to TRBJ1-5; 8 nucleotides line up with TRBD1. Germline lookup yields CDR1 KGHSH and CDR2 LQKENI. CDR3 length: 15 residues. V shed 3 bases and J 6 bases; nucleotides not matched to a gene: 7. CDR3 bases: TGTGCCAGCTCACCCGGGACAGGAGTGTTTCAGCCCCAGCATTTT. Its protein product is CASSPGTGVFQPQHF.

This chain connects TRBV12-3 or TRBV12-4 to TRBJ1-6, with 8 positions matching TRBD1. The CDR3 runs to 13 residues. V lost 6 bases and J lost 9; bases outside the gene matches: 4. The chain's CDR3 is CASRTGARSPLHF. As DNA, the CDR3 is TGTGCCAGCAGGACAGGGGCGCGTTCACCCCTCCACTTT.

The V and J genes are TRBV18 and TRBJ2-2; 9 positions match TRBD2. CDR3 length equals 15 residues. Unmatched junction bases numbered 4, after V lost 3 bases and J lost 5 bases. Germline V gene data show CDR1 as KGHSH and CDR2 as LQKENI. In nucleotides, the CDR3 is TGTGCCAGCTCACCGCAAAGCGGGGGGACCGGGGAGCTGTTTTTT. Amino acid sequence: CASSPQSGGTGELFF.

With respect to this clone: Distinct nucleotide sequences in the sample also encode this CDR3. This chain's CDR3 is CASSIPGNTEAFF. The DNA for the CDR3 is TGTGCCAGTAGTATACCGGGAAACACTGAAGCTTTCTTT. J is TRBJ1-1 and V is TRBV19; D remains ambiguous. This CDR3 is 13 amino acids long. The V gene's germline CDR1 is LNHDA and CDR2 SQIVND (reference sequence). The V end was cut by 2 bases, the J end by 2 bases, with 6 bases between. Full variable domain (outside the CDR3, taken from reference TRBV19 and TRBJ1-1): DGGITQSPKYLFRKEGQNVTLSCEQNLNHDAMYWYRQDPGQGLRLIYYSQIVNDFQKGDIAEGYSVSREKKESFPLTVTSAQKNPTAFYLCASSIPGNTEAFFGQGTRLTVV.